Presented here are 10 T cell receptor beta chains from one specimen sequenced in a study of patients and donors after allogeneic stem cell transplantation. TCRdb fed the RT-PCR reads into MiXCR, producing one record per CDR3 protein. The table shows under 200,000 distinct CDR3 sequences, with approximately 31% occurring only once. Material for sequencing was blood, either unsorted or a sorted T cell fraction (not recorded which). These receptors were taken from a human donor who was either an allogeneic HSCT recipient or a stem cell or donor lymphocyte infusion donor (not recorded which). It is not recorded whose cells these are; they may come from a transplant donor.

The V and J genes are TRBV28 and TRBJ1-2; the D is unclear. Germline-derived CDR1 and CDR2 are MDHEN and SYDVKM. Trimming pared 3 bases from V and 3 bases from J, leaving 8 bases between. The CDR3 extends over 13 amino acids. CDR3 sequence reads: CASSFWADYGYTF. CDR3 nucleotides: TGTGCCAGCAGTTTTTGGGCGGACTATGGCTACACCTTC.

This chain links TRBV5-1 with TRBJ2-7, with TRBD1 identical over 9 bases. CDR1 SGHRS and CDR2 YFSETQ come from the germline V gene. The junction had 13 bases not matched to a gene; V was cut back by 1 base and J by 5 bases. The CDR3 covers 17 residues. The CDR3 is CASSLRPGGQGVHEQYF. The CDR3 DNA is TGCGCCAGCAGCTTGCGCCCCGGGGGACAGGGTGTCCACGAGCAGTACTTC.

The CDR3: CSVEYEGGGRYGYTF. The CDR3, as DNA: TGCAGCGTTGAATATGAAGGGGGCGGGCGCTATGGCTACACCTTC. V and J are TRBV29-1 and TRBJ1-2; 7 bases map to TRBD1. Germline V gives CDR1 SQVTM, CDR2 ANQGSEA. Trimming at V came to 2 bases and at J to 4 bases, leaving 10 bases not matched to a gene. The CDR3 is made up of 15 amino acids.

The rearrangement joins TRBV2 to TRBJ1-5, with 7 bases matching TRBD1. This CDR3 is 16 amino acids long. Germline lookup yields CDR1 SNHLY and CDR2 FYNNEI. Trimming at V came to 2 bases and at J to 6 bases, leaving 10 bases not matched to a gene. DNA of the CDR3: TGTGCCAGCAGTGAAAGGGGGCGGATTTGGGCTCAGCCCCAGCATTTT. This gives the protein CASSERGRIWAQPQHF.

J is TRBJ2-2 and V is TRBV5-1, with 8 bases matching TRBD2. V was clipped by 0 bases and J by 1 base; unmatched bases: 5. The length of the CDR3 is 17 residues. Germline CDR1 is SGHRS and CDR2 is YFSETQ. CDR3 bases: TGCGCCAGCAGCTTGGCCTGGACTAGCCGGAACACCGGGGAGCTGTTTTTT. Residues: CASSLAWTSRNTGELFF.

Only a few counts were recorded for this clonotype. The rearrangement uses TRBV12-3 or TRBV12-4 and TRBJ1-5; 8 bases align to TRBD1. This CDR3 contains 14 residues. With 3 bases clipped from V and 6 bases from J, the junction kept 4 bases outside the gene matches. The CDR3 DNA is TGTGCCAGCAGTTTCCAGGGGGCCCTTCAGCCCCAGCATTTT. Encoded protein: CASSFQGALQPQHF.

This clonotype was observed a few times. The chain couples TRBV5-1 to TRBJ2-1, with 7 bases matching TRBD1. V lost 6 bases, J lost 2 bases, and 8 bases stayed unmatched. The CDR3 has 15 residues. CDR1 SGHRS and CDR2 YFSETQ come from the germline V gene. CDR3 residues: CASKLTGITYNEQFF. CDR3 nucleotide sequence: TGCGCCAGCAAACTGACAGGGATTACCTACAATGAGCAGTTCTTC.

This clonotype was picked up many times. This sequence joins TRBV4-2 and TRBJ1-1; D perhaps matches TRBD1 (5 bases). The germline V and J ends were trimmed by 2 bases and 5 bases, with 12 bases remaining between them. The CDR3 length is 14 residues. The germline V gene has CDR1 LGHNA and CDR2 YNFKEQ. CDR3 nucleotides: TGTGCCAGCAGCCAAACAGGCCCCAATACTGAAGCTTTCTTT. This codes for CASSQTGPNTEAFF.

This rearrangement joins TRBV5-8 to TRBJ1-6; 7 nucleotides match TRBD1. Germline assignment: CDR1 SGHTS and CDR2 YDEGEE. Trimming cost V 2 bases and J 6 bases; bases outside gene matches: 11. There are 17 residues in the CDR3. CDR3 sequence reads: CASSFGRTGLVNSPLHF. DNA of the CDR3: TGTGCCAGCAGCTTCGGGAGGACAGGACTAGTTAATTCACCCCTCCACTTT.

V and J are TRBV20-1 and TRBJ2-3; 16 nucleotides match TRBD2. The CDR3 totals 19 residues. Germline CDR1 DFQATT, CDR2 SNEGSKA (reference sequence). Trimming took 0 bases from V and 1 from J; bases not matched to a gene: 7. This CDR3 reads CSARDPGLAGGPGTDTQYF. CDR3 coding DNA: TGCAGTGCTAGAGACCCGGGACTAGCGGGAGGGCCGGGCACAGATACGCAGTATTTT.